The 30 T cell receptor beta chains below all came from one sample that was sequenced in a study of blood T cell repertoires in COVID-19. Assay: immunoSEQ multiplex PCR; the TCRdb copy retains only in-frame clones and omits some. The table lists 120,000 or so clones, just under 80% of them singletons. The sequenced sample was peripheral blood. Receptors were obtained from a human donor in a cohort sampled during active COVID-19.

This clone was picked up a small number of times. The CDR3 here is CASSFRGQTFSPLHF. The CDR3 DNA reads TGTGCCAGCAGTTTCAGGGGGCAAACGTTTTCACCCCTCCACTTT. V gene TRBV27 combines with J gene TRBJ1-6; 8 positions agree with TRBD1. Germline assignment: CDR1 MNHEY and CDR2 SMNVEV (reference sequence). The CDR3 contains 15 residues. V lost 3 bases, J lost 9 bases, and 7 bases stayed unmatched.

This clone showed up just a few times. Written as DNA, the CDR3 is TGCGCCAGCAGCCAAGAAGGAGGGCAGGGGGCAATGAACACTGAAGCTTTCTTT. Protein: CASSQEGGQGAMNTEAFF. The chain has TRBV4-3 and TRBJ1-1; TRBD1 agrees at 8 bases. Germline CDR1 is LGHNA and CDR2 is YSLEER. V dropped 0 bases and J dropped 0; count of bases not matched to a gene: 9. CDR3 length: 18 residues.

The rearrangement uses TRBV5-1 and TRBJ1-1, with 7 nucleotides matching TRBD1. This CDR3 has 14 residues. The germline gives CDR1 SGHRS, CDR2 YFSETQ. V lost 2 bases and J lost 6; bases outside the gene matches: 7. CDR3 coding DNA: TGCGCCAGCAGCTTTCGCCGGGACAGTCCTGAAGCTTTCTTT. Its protein is CASSFRRDSPEAFF.

The rearrangement uses TRBV10-2 and TRBJ1-2; D unresolved. V lost 0 bases and J 8 bases, leaving 10 bases between the germline ends. Germline assignment: CDR1 WSHSY and CDR2 SAAADI. The CDR3 consists of 13 residues. CDR3 nucleotide sequence: TGCGCCAGCAGTGAGTCCCGTTTAATGGGCTACACCTTC. It specifies CASSESRLMGYTF.

This clone was found a few times. The rearrangement links TRBV6-2 or TRBV6-3 to TRBJ2-3; D is uncertain. Germline assignment: CDR1 MNHEY and CDR2 SVGEGT. This CDR3 region has 13 residues. V lost 2 bases to trimming and J lost 6 bases, with 9 bases between them. The CDR3 bases are TGTGCCAGCAGTTACCTTAGTGCGGATACGCAGTATTTT. Translation gives CASSYLSADTQYF.

This chain joins TRBV19 and TRBJ2-1, with 9 bases identical to TRBD2. Germline assignment: CDR1 LNHDA and CDR2 SQIVND (reference sequence). V lost 3 bases, J lost 7 bases, and 10 bases stayed unmatched. This CDR3 spans 16 amino acids. CDR3 region: CASSIPRRGGMNEQFF. As DNA, the CDR3 is TGTGCCAGTAGTATTCCCCGGCGGGGGGGAATGAATGAGCAGTTCTTC.

This clone showed up just once. The chain carries TRBV6-6 and TRBJ2-7; 8 positions agree with TRBD2. The germline gives CDR1 MNHNY, CDR2 SVGAGI (reference sequence). V was clipped by 0 bases and J by 2 bases; unmatched bases: 6. This CDR3 contains 16 residues. CDR3 amino acids: CASSYSIGGGTYEQYF. CDR3 DNA: TGTGCCAGCAGTTACTCGATCGGCGGGGGGACCTACGAGCAGTACTTC.

Comments on this clone: The sample has other DNA sequences that encode this CDR3 too. The chain has TRBV5-4 and TRBJ2-1; 8 bases are shared with TRBD1. Germline assignment: CDR1 SGHNT and CDR2 YYREEE (reference sequence). Unmatched junction bases numbered 3, after V lost 4 bases and J lost 0 bases. This CDR3 region has 15 residues. This CDR3 reads CASSRDRGSYNEQFF. As DNA, the CDR3 is TGTGCCAGCAGCCGTGACAGGGGCTCCTACAATGAGCAGTTCTTC. The full variable domain, completed using reference TRBV5-4 and TRBJ2-1, is ETGVTQSPTHLIKTRGQQVTLRCSSQSGHNTVSWYQQALGQGPQFIFQYYREEENGRGNFPPRFSGLQFPNYSSELNVNALELDDSALYLCASSRDRGSYNEQFFGPGTRLTVL.

This clone was observed a single time. The rearrangement uses TRBV5-4 and TRBJ2-5; D perhaps matches TRBD1 (5 bases). There are 13 residues in the CDR3. Trimming removed 4 bases at V and 7 bases at J, with 14 bases between. From germline, CDR1 is SGHNT and CDR2 YYREEE (reference sequence). The CDR3 here is CASSLVGEGTQYF. The CDR3 DNA reads as TGTGCCAGCAGCCTAGTAGGGGAAGGGACCCAGTACTTC. Using reference TRBV5-4 and TRBJ2-5 for the parts outside the CDR3, the full variable domain is ETGVTQSPTHLIKTRGQQVTLRCSSQSGHNTVSWYQQALGQGPQFIFQYYREEENGRGNFPPRFSGLQFPNYSSELNVNALELDDSALYLCASSLVGEGTQYFGPGTRLLVL.

This chain connects TRBV19 to TRBJ2-1, with unresolved D. Trimming removed 1 base from V and 0 bases from J, with 10 bases in between. CDR3 length equals 16 residues. The germline CDR1 and CDR2 sequences are LNHDA and SQIVND (reference sequence). CDR3 amino acids: CASSIVTTSSYNEQFF. CDR3 in DNA: TGTGCCAGTAGTATAGTTACTACCAGCTCCTACAATGAGCAGTTCTTC.

This clone was found a few times. The V gene is TRBV29-1, the J gene TRBJ2-5, with D uncertain. The CDR3 contains 9 residues. The V and J ends lost 7 bases and 5 bases respectively, with 5 bases between them. Per germline, CDR1 SQVTM and CDR2 ANQGSEA. CDR3 nucleotide sequence: TGCAGCGACGAGGAGACCCAGTACTTC. Protein product: CSDEETQYF.

The table lists this clone with a count of one. The chain uses TRBV6-6 and TRBJ2-2; a weak D match, TRBD2 (6 bases). Germline V gene sequence: CDR1 MNHNY, CDR2 SVGAGI (reference sequence). The length of the CDR3 is 15 residues. V lost 6 bases and J 0 bases, leaving 11 bases between the germline ends. CDR3 residues: CASRPEGTNTGELFF. In DNA, the CDR3 is TGTGCCAGCAGACCGGAGGGGACGAACACCGGGGAGCTGTTTTTT.

The chain carries TRBV2 and TRBJ1-6, with D possibly TRBD1 on 6 matching bases. This CDR3 region has 13 residues. Trimming shortened V by 8 bases and J by 9 bases, and 14 bases separated the two germline ends. CDR1 is SNHLY and CDR2 is FYNNEI in the germline V gene. The CDR3 sequence is CASHTGPGSPLHF. In nucleotides, the CDR3 is TGTGCCAGCCATACAGGGCCAGGTTCACCCCTCCACTTT.

This clone has a handful of counts. The genes are TRBV20-1 and TRBJ2-7, with 11 positions matching TRBD2. V was pared by 3 bases and J by 3 bases, with 13 bases of the junction left unmatched. CDR1 is DFQATT and CDR2 is SNEGSKA in the germline V gene (reference sequence). The CDR3 spans 17 residues. CDR3 sequence (DNA): TGCAGTGCTAGTTCCCCAGTTGAGACTAGCGGGATCTACGAGCAGTACTTC. Translated, it gives CSASSPVETSGIYEQYF.

The V gene is TRBV7-2, the J gene TRBJ1-1, with 7 bases matching TRBD1. Losses at the gene ends were 3 bases for V and 7 bases for J; bases not matched to a gene: 5. This CDR3 contains 13 residues. The germline V gene encodes CDR1 SGHTA and CDR2 FQGNSA. CDR3 bases: TGTGCCAGCAGCTTGCTAGGGGGCATTGAAGCTTTCTTT. It encodes CASSLLGGIEAFF.

This clone was counted a few times. The chain joins TRBV7-9 to TRBJ1-2, with 7 bases identical to TRBD1. The germline V gene has CDR1 SEHNR and CDR2 FQNEAQ (reference sequence). The CDR3 sequence is 15 residues long. With 5 bases clipped from V and 6 bases from J, the junction kept 12 bases outside the gene matches. As DNA, the CDR3 is TGTGCCAGCAGCCGGGACAGACCCATTACGAATGGCTACACCTTC. Translation gives CASSRDRPITNGYTF.

The chain recombines TRBV2 with TRBJ2-5; D may be TRBD2 (6 bases). Germline CDR1 is SNHLY and CDR2 is FYNNEI. The CDR3 loop spans 14 amino acids. V lost 2 bases, J lost 2 bases, and 9 bases lay in between. The CDR3: CASSELTSQETQYF. CDR3 nucleotides: TGTGCCAGCAGTGAACTGACTAGTCAAGAGACCCAGTACTTC.

This chain uses TRBV18 with TRBJ1-2, with TRBD1 matching over 7 bases. Germline V gene sequence: CDR1 KGHSH, CDR2 LQKENI. This CDR3 spans 16 amino acids. Losses at the gene ends were 4 bases for V and 8 bases for J; bases not matched to a gene: 16. The CDR3 region is CASSQFRDREVGGYTF. CDR3 nucleotide sequence: TGTGCCAGCTCACAATTCCGGGACAGAGAAGTGGGCGGCTACACCTTC.

The CDR3 bases are TGTGCCAGCGCCCACCCCGCTGCGATGGTGCAGTATTTT. It translates to CASAHPAAMVQYF. This rearrangement joins TRBV7-3 to TRBJ2-3; D ambiguous. Germline CDR1 is SGHTA and CDR2 is FQGTGA. The germline V and J ends were trimmed by 8 bases and 11 bases, with 20 bases remaining between them. The CDR3 has 13 amino acids.

This clone was observed many times. The J gene is TRBJ2-1, the V gene TRBV19, with D unresolved. The CDR3 is made up of 15 amino acids. The V gene's germline CDR1 is LNHDA and CDR2 SQIVND (reference sequence). Trimming left V 3 bases short and J 4 bases short, with 13 bases between. In nucleotides, the CDR3 is TGTGCCAGTAGTATCCCCGGCGGAGTTTACAATGAGCAGTTCTTC. Its translation: CASSIPGGVYNEQFF.

The chain has TRBV11-1 and TRBJ2-1; possibly TRBD2 for D (5 bases). V was shortened by 5 bases and J by 4 bases, with 6 bases between the two germline ends. The CDR3 is made up of 12 amino acids. The germline V gene encodes CDR1 SGHAT and CDR2 FQDESV (reference sequence). DNA of the CDR3: TGTGCCAGCAGCGGGAGTTACAATGAGCAGTTCTTC. As protein: CASSGSYNEQFF.

In its sample, this clone was seen once. This sequence joins TRBV12-3 or TRBV12-4 and TRBJ1-6; no clear D gene. V lost 6 bases to trimming and J lost 8 bases, with 8 bases between them. The CDR3 covers 12 residues. CDR3 sequence: CASRVLDSPLHF. The DNA for the CDR3 is TGTGCCAGCAGGGTACTGGATTCACCCCTCCACTTT.

The chain joins TRBV7-2 to TRBJ2-3; 8 bases are shared with TRBD2. V dropped 5 bases and J dropped 4; count of bases not matched to a gene: 11. The CDR3 is made up of 16 amino acids. Per germline, CDR1 SGHTA and CDR2 FQGNSA. The CDR3 DNA is TGTGCCAGCAGCCGCTACGGGACTAGAATCCCAGATACGCAGTATTTT. This codes for CASSRYGTRIPDTQYF. Supplemented by reference TRBV7-2 and TRBJ2-3, the full variable domain reads GAGVSQSPSNKVTEKGKDVELRCDPISGHTALYWYRQSLGQGLEFLIYFQGNSAPDKSGLPSDRFSAERTGGSVSTLTIQRTQQEDSAVYLCASSRYGTRIPDTQYFGPGTRLTVL.

The CDR3 loop is CASSLAGQGDPSKTFF. The CDR3 nucleotides read TGTGCCAGCAGCTTAGCCGGACAGGGAGATCCCTCGAAAACTTTCTTT. V and J are TRBV7-8 and TRBJ1-1; 8 bases align to TRBD1. The CDR3 covers 16 residues. Losses at the gene ends were 0 bases for V and 12 bases for J; bases not matched to a gene: 15. Germline V lookup: CDR1 SGHVS, CDR2 FQNEAQ. Together with reference TRBV7-8 and TRBJ1-1, the CDR3 gives the full variable domain: GAGVSQSPRYKVAKRGQDVALRCDPISGHVSLFWYQQALGQGPEFLTYFQNEAQLDKSGLPSDRFFAERPEGSVSTLKIQRTQQEDSAVYLCASSLAGQGDPSKTFFGQGTRLTVV.

V and J are TRBV5-4 and TRBJ1-1, with no clear D. The CDR3 contains 16 residues. Trimming shortened V by 1 base and J by 1 base, and 14 bases separated the two germline ends. CDR1 and CDR2 (germline): SGHNT, YYREEE (reference sequence). CDR3 in amino acids: CASSLTLFGRNTEAFF. The CDR3 nucleotides read TGTGCCAGCAGCTTGACCCTATTCGGGAGGAACACTGAAGCTTTCTTT.

J is TRBJ2-7 and V is TRBV12-3 or TRBV12-4, with 10 bases that match TRBD1. Trimming at V came to 6 bases and at J to 4 bases, leaving 3 bases not matched to a gene. The CDR3 spans 13 residues. The CDR3 DNA follows: TGTGCCAGCAGACTGGACAGGGGGTACGAGCAGTACTTC. It translates to CASRLDRGYEQYF.

V is TRBV2 and J is TRBJ1-3, with a tentative D call TRBD1 (6 bases). CDR1 SNHLY and CDR2 FYNNEI come from the germline V gene. V was cut by 5 bases and J by 3 bases, with 8 bases left in between. This CDR3 is 13 amino acids long. The CDR3 region has the DNA TGTGCCAGCAGTCAGGGGTTTGGAAACACCATATATTTT. Protein product: CASSQGFGNTIYF.

This clone was counted only a few times. The chain recombines TRBV4-1 with TRBJ2-3, with TRBD2 matching over 10 bases. In germline, CDR1 is MGHRA, CDR2 YSYEKL. The V and J ends lost 1 base and 4 bases, in that order; junction bases with no gene match: 8. The CDR3 is made up of 17 amino acids. CDR3 amino acids: CASSQGGTSGISDTQYF. CDR3 sequence (DNA): TGCGCCAGCAGCCAAGGGGGAACTAGCGGGATCTCAGATACGCAGTATTTT.

The rearrangement joins TRBV10-3 to TRBJ2-1; TRBD1 is a possible D gene (6 bases). Trimming stripped 3 bases from V and 6 bases from J, with 12 bases between. The CDR3 sequence is 14 residues long. Germline CDR1 reads ENHRY; CDR2 reads SYGVKD. This CDR3 reads CAISEAGRGNEQFF. DNA of the CDR3: TGTGCCATCAGTGAAGCCGGCAGGGGCAATGAGCAGTTCTTC.

The gene calls are TRBV30 and TRBJ1-5; no clear D. CDR3 length equals 16 residues. V was cut by 3 bases and J by 2 bases, with 17 bases left in between. CDR1 GTSNPN and CDR2 SVGIG come from the germline V gene (reference sequence). The CDR3 here is CAWRPKIGSGNQPQHF. In nucleotides, the CDR3 is TGTGCCTGGAGACCTAAAATCGGGTCGGGCAATCAGCCCCAGCATTTT.